This T cell receptor beta chain was observed in a study of blood T cell repertoires in COVID-19. Study as a whole: PBMCs, B-cell-depleted T cells, or T cells were the source of the cDNA or gDNA that made up the material.

Per the original methods: Using reference gene primer amplification, nucleated cell counts were estimated. Method: immunoSEQ multiplex PCR; TCRdb's copy keeps in-frame clones and lacks some. For V, J and clone size, that table is used; D and trimming come from the DNA. The sample contains under 250,000 clones, roughly 88% of which appear only once. The germline V gene encodes CDR1 SQVTM and CDR2 ANQGSEA. J was trimmed by 6 bases and V by 4 bases; bases with no gene match: 9. CDR3 length equals 14 residues. This chain connects TRBV29-1 to TRBJ1-1, with 9 bases that match TRBD1. Material for sequencing was peripheral blood. This TCR was recovered from a man aged 45 to 65 with active or convalescent COVID-19. The CDR3 region has the DNA TGCAGCGTTGGTGGGGGACAGGGATTCCCTGAAGCTTTCTTT. Translating gives CSVGGGQGFPEAFF.